This T cell receptor beta chain comes out of a study of low-dose radiotherapy and immunotherapy resistance in tumors. In the study overall: Cohort 2 was treated with 1 Gy per fraction every two weeks, amounting to 13 Gy across 26 weeks.

Indicated time point: before trial treatment. The germline V and J ends were trimmed by 5 bases and 5 bases, with 8 bases remaining between them. Germline V gives CDR1 SGHTA, CDR2 FQGTGA. The CDR3 length is 12 residues. This clonotype has ten or more counts. Primers targeting TRAV and TRBV primed first-strand cDNA, covering alpha and beta chains. Both a constant-region primer and a V-primer adapter served to amplify TCRs across roughly 20 PCR cycles. MiXCR, run by TCRdb on the reads, gives a single entry per CDR3 protein. The sample lists about 89,000 distinct CDR3 sequences, 9.4% occurring once. The input for sequencing was PBMCs, taken before treatment. The genes are TRBV7-3 and TRBJ2-3; a weak D match, TRBD1 (5 bases). This TCR derives from a male donor with prostate cancer. The CDR3 sequence: CASSHGQDTQYF. CDR3 nucleotide sequence: TGTGCCAGCAGCCACGGACAAGATACGCAGTATTTT.